The 9 T cell receptor beta chains in this list originate from one sample, sequenced in a study of blood T cell repertoires in COVID-19. The data were produced by immunoSEQ multiplex PCR, yet TCRdb's version contains in-frame clones alone and is incomplete. Of 88,000 or so clones listed, approximately 80% are singletons. The material sequenced was peripheral blood. Receptor source: a man older than 75 with acute or convalescent COVID-19.

The V and J genes are TRBV5-1 and TRBJ2-1, with D possibly matching TRBD2 (6 bases). The CDR3 is 15 amino acids. The V end lost 2 bases, the J end lost 2 bases, and 11 bases lay between the germline ends. Germline CDR1 is SGHRS and CDR2 is YFSETQ. The CDR3 DNA is TGCGCCAGCAGCTTTGAGGGAGGCCCCTACAATGAGCAGTTCTTC. Residues: CASSFEGGPYNEQFF.

The rearrangement links TRBV25-1 to TRBJ1-6; TRBD1 aligns across 8 bases. Germline V gene data show CDR1 as MGHDK and CDR2 as SYGVNS. CDR3 size: 15 residues. The junction had 8 bases not matched to a gene; V was cut back by 3 bases and J by 10 bases. CDR3 amino acids: CASSEVRQGRSPLHF. The CDR3 nucleotides are TGTGCCAGCAGTGAGGTGAGACAGGGGCGGTCACCCCTCCACTTT.

V gene TRBV5-1 combines with J gene TRBJ1-5; D not certain. This CDR3 is built from 14 residues. Germline CDR1 SGHRS, CDR2 YFSETQ. V shed 0 bases and J shed 4 bases, with 8 bases lying between them. The CDR3: CASSLGNGNQPQHF. DNA of the CDR3: TGCGCCAGCAGCTTGGGGAACGGGAATCAGCCCCAGCATTTT.

The V call is TRBV7-2, the J call TRBJ1-2, with 9 bases fitting TRBD1. The germline V gene has CDR1 SGHTA and CDR2 FQGNSA. The CDR3 contains 16 residues. Trimming removed 4 bases from V and 4 bases from J; junction bases left unmatched: 10. In DNA, the CDR3 is TGTGCCAGCAGCTCAAACGCACAGGGGGCAGGCTATGGCTACACCTTC. Protein sequence: CASSSNAQGAGYGYTF.

CDR3 sequence: CASRKPLANNEQFF. The CDR3 DNA reads TGCGCCAGCAGAAAACCCCTAGCGAACAATGAGCAGTTCTTC. The rearrangement uses TRBV5-1 and TRBJ2-1, with D maybe TRBD2 (6 bases). CDR3 length: 14 amino acids. Looked up from germline, CDR1 is SGHRS and CDR2 is YFSETQ. Trimming stripped 5 bases from V and 5 bases from J, with 14 bases between.

This sequence joins TRBV6-2 or TRBV6-3 and TRBJ1-2; 8 positions match TRBD1. Unmatched junction bases numbered 11, after V lost 5 bases and J lost 0 bases. This CDR3 has 17 residues. Germline V CDR1 and CDR2: MNHEY, SVGEGT. Here the CDR3 reads CASSPGQGFRANYGYTF. For the CDR3, the DNA is TGTGCCAGCAGTCCAGGACAGGGTTTTAGGGCTAACTATGGCTACACCTTC.

The genes are TRBV28 and TRBJ1-1; D uncertain. This CDR3 is 11 amino acids long. Germline assignment: CDR1 MDHEN and CDR2 SYDVKM. V lost 4 bases, J lost 2 bases, and 2 bases lay in between. In nucleotides, the CDR3 is TGTGCCAGCAGTTCTAACACTGAAGCTTTCTTT. Its translation: CASSSNTEAFF.

V and J are TRBV21-1 and TRBJ2-5; the table calls TRBD1, which could not be checked here. TRBV21-1 is labeled a pseudogene. There are 13 residues in the CDR3. The CDR3 bases are TGTGCCAGAACCTGGGCAGTTTGGGAGACCCAGTACTTC. As protein: CARTWAVWETQYF.

This chain connects TRBV7-8 to TRBJ2-1; tentative D call: TRBD2 (5 bases). This CDR3 spans 13 amino acids. Germline CDR1 SGHVS, CDR2 FQNEAQ. V lost 6 bases and J 9 bases, leaving 15 bases between the germline ends. The CDR3 reads CASRPSSAGEQFF. The CDR3 DNA follows: TGTGCCAGCAGGCCTTCGTCGGCGGGTGAGCAGTTCTTC.